These 10 T cell receptor beta chains were all obtained from the same sample, sequenced in a study of T cell repertoires in cytomegalovirus infection. Their antigens remain unidentified. TCRdb independently ran MiXCR on the reads; one entry per CDR3 protein. The sample lists roughly 990,000 distinct CDR3 sequences, under 40% occurring once. The input for sequencing was cultured CD8+ T cells from PBMCs, taken from culture after CMV antigen stimulation. The receptors were sampled from a human donor in good health (CMV status not recorded). Some clones in this sample may be carry-over from other donors' samples.

The table lists this clonotype with a few counts. Germline and junction disagree at one end, which may indicate a read error. This chain uses TRBV5-3 with TRBJ2-3; 9 bases line up with TRBD2. TRBV5-3 is an ORF, with its function uncertain. This CDR3 spans 16 amino acids. CDR3 loop: CASSSFSGGGTDTQYF. For the CDR3, the DNA is TGTGCCAGCAGCTCCTTTAGCGGGGGTGGCACAGATACGCAGTATTTT.

This clonotype has just a few counts. The V and J genes are TRBV19 and TRBJ1-5; tentative D call: TRBD1 (5 bases). This CDR3 spans 16 amino acids. Per the germline V gene, CDR1 is LNHDA and CDR2 is SQIVND (reference sequence). The V end was cut by 9 bases, the J end by 4 bases, with 22 bases between. The CDR3 coding sequence is TGTGCCAGCCAGACAGAGCTCCTCCAAGGGAATCAGCCCCAGCATTTT. Translating gives CASQTELLQGNQPQHF.

This clonotype was counted many times. The gene calls are TRBV7-6 and TRBJ2-2, with 10 bases aligning to TRBD2. Germline trimming cut 5 bases from V and 4 bases from J; bases unmatched to any gene: 16. The V gene's germline CDR1 is SGHVS and CDR2 FNYEAQ. The CDR3 consists of 19 residues. CDR3 sequence: CASSPEVSLAGAITGELFF. The CDR3, as DNA: TGTGCCAGCAGCCCAGAGGTTTCCCTAGCGGGGGCCATCACCGGGGAGCTGTTTTTT. Filled out from reference TRBV7-6 and TRBJ2-2, the complete variable domain reads GAGVSQSPRYKVTKRGQDVALRCDPISGHVSLYWYRQALGQGPEFLTYFNYEAQQDKSGLPNDRFSAERPEGSISTLTIQRTEQRDSAMYRCASSPEVSLAGAITGELFFGEGSRLTVL.

This clonotype was counted a few times. V gene TRBV7-6 combines with J gene TRBJ2-7; maybe TRBD2 (5 bases). Germline V CDR1 and CDR2: SGHVS, FNYEAQ. Trimming left V 5 bases short and J 5 bases short, with 10 bases between. CDR3 length: 12 residues. CDR3 region: CASSPRADEQYF. The CDR3, as DNA: TGTGCCAGCAGCCCACGAGCGGACGAGCAGTACTTC.

The sample holds a few counts of this clonotype. V and J are TRBV9 and TRBJ2-5; TRBD2 matches at 9 bases. In germline, CDR1 is SGDLS, CDR2 YYNGEE. J lost 0 bases, V lost 3 bases, and 6 bases had no gene match. The CDR3 is 16 residues long. CDR3 protein: CASSAIAGAYQETQYF. The CDR3, as DNA: TGTGCCAGCAGCGCCATAGCGGGGGCGTACCAAGAGACCCAGTACTTC. The complete variable domain, with remaining parts taken from reference TRBV9 and TRBJ2-5, reads DSGVTQTPKHLITATGQRVTLRCSPRSGDLSVYWYQQSLDQGLQFLIQYYNGEERAKGNILERFSAQQFPDLHSELNLSSLELGDSALYFCASSAIAGAYQETQYFGPGTRLLVL.

The chain carries TRBV20-1 and TRBJ1-1; D is possibly TRBD1 (6 bases). Germline CDR1 reads DFQATT; CDR2 reads SNEGSKA (reference sequence). This CDR3 contains 11 residues. Between the trimmed V and J ends, which lost 4 bases and 11 bases, there was a span of 14 bases. The DNA of the CDR3 is TGCAGTGCTACTACAGGGCCCGGGGCTTTCTTT. Translated, it gives CSATTGPGAFF.

The chain combines TRBV5-1 with TRBJ2-2; no definite D call. This CDR3 has 16 amino acids. Germline V gene lookup returns CDR1 SGHRS and CDR2 YFSETQ. The ends were cut back, 0 bases at V and 0 bases at J, with 9 bases in the middle. The CDR3 here is CASSLGRNANTGELFF. Here the CDR3 DNA reads TGCGCCAGCAGCTTGGGCCGCAACGCGAACACCGGGGAGCTGTTTTTT.

This clonotype was counted many times. This rearrangement joins TRBV7-9 to TRBJ2-7; no definite D call. The CDR3 totals 13 residues. V lost 5 bases and J 2 bases, leaving 10 bases between the germline ends. Looked up from germline, CDR1 is SEHNR and CDR2 is FQNEAQ (reference sequence). The CDR3 here is CASSPPGAYEQYF. CDR3 bases: TGTGCCAGCAGCCCCCCAGGAGCCTACGAGCAGTACTTC.

There are many counts of this clonotype. The chain couples TRBV7-3 to TRBJ2-2; D is unclear. In germline, CDR1 is SGHTA, CDR2 FQGTGA. The CDR3 loop spans 13 amino acids. Trimming removed 5 bases at V and 11 bases at J, with 15 bases between. For the CDR3, the DNA is TGTGCCAGCAGCCCCAGGTCCTGGGAAGAGCTGTTTTTT. Its protein product is CASSPRSWEELFF.

This clonotype was found many times. J is TRBJ2-4 and V is TRBV4-1; tentatively, D is TRBD1 or TRBD2 (6 bases each). This CDR3 comprises 16 residues. The V and J ends lost 0 bases and 15 bases respectively, with 24 bases between them. Germline V gene sequence: CDR1 MGHRA, CDR2 YSYEKL. CDR3 sequence: CASSQDFHGTGARRYF. The CDR3, as DNA: TGCGCCAGCAGCCAAGATTTCCACGGGACGGGGGCCCGGAGGTACTTC.